The next 31 T cell receptor beta chains were all read from a single sample in a study of cytomegalovirus exposure and HLA in healthy donors. Amplification used 60 Vbeta primers and 13 Jbeta primers. Here immunoSEQ multiplex PCR was the method, and the copy in TCRdb shows in-frame clones only, minus some. The top ten hold roughly 2.5% of the sample, which has some 180,000 clones, around three quarters seen once. The specimen was PBMCs. The source is a woman under 40 in good health and CMV-seropositive.

The chain employs TRBV2 and TRBJ1-2, with a possible D match to TRBD1 (5 bases). Looked up from germline, CDR1 is SNHLY and CDR2 is FYNNEI. The CDR3 runs to 14 residues. V shed 6 bases and J shed 4 bases, with 15 bases lying between them. CDR3 sequence reads: CASRDSGGSYGYTF. The CDR3 region has the DNA TGTGCCAGCAGGGACTCCGGGGGTTCCTATGGCTACACCTTC.

The chain employs TRBV10-3 and TRBJ1-3; tentatively, D is TRBD1 (5 bases). There are 12 residues in the CDR3. Germline V gene sequence: CDR1 ENHRY, CDR2 SYGVKD. V was pared by 5 bases and J by 8 bases, with 10 bases between. DNA of the CDR3: TGTGCCATCAGTCGGGCGGGGGACACCATATATTTT. It codes for CAISRAGDTIYF.

The chain's CDR3 is CASSGHRVLMQMNTEAFF. The CDR3 region has the DNA TGTGCCAGTAGTGGGCACAGGGTTTTGATGCAGATGAACACTGAAGCTTTCTTT. V usage is TRBV19 and J usage is TRBJ1-1, with TRBD1 as a possible D gene (6 bases). V gave up 5 bases and J gave up 0 bases, with 22 bases separating them. The CDR3 loop spans 18 amino acids. Germline CDR1 LNHDA, CDR2 SQIVND (reference sequence).

The J gene is TRBJ2-2, the V gene TRBV5-6, with 7 bases that match TRBD1. CDR3 length: 16 amino acids. In germline, CDR1 is SGHDT, CDR2 YYEEEE. V trimming: 2 bases; J trimming: 0 bases; junction bases outside the gene matches: 4. The CDR3 nucleotides read TGTGCCAGCAGCTTTCAGGGGGTGACGAACACCGGGGAGCTGTTTTTT. It codes for CASSFQGVTNTGELFF.

J is TRBJ2-1 and V is TRBV7-2; TRBD2 is a possible D gene (5 bases). Per germline, CDR1 SGHTA and CDR2 FQGNSA. CDR3 length: 12 amino acids. V lost 5 bases and J lost 9, with 11 bases in between. The CDR3 loop reads CASSLMRAEQFF. The CDR3 nucleotides are TGTGCCAGCAGCCTAATGAGGGCTGAGCAGTTCTTC.

This chain connects TRBV5-1 to TRBJ1-6, with D uncertain. Trimming removed 3 bases from V and 8 bases from J, with 12 bases in between. Germline V lookup: CDR1 SGHRS, CDR2 YFSETQ. This CDR3 has 14 amino acids. The CDR3 sequence: CASSSPLRDSPLHF. DNA for the CDR3: TGCGCCAGCAGCTCCCCGCTACGGGATTCACCCCTCCACTTT. Together with reference TRBV5-1 and TRBJ1-6, the CDR3 gives the full variable domain: KAGVTQTPRYLIKTRGQQVTLSCSPISGHRSVSWYQQTPGQGLQFLFEYFSETQRNKGNFPGRFSGRQFSNSRSEMNVSTLELGDSALYLCASSSPLRDSPLHFGNGTRLTVT.

This clone was detected only once. This chain uses TRBV7-9 with TRBJ2-2; a weak D match, TRBD2 (6 bases). Germline values: CDR1 SEHNR, CDR2 FQNEAQ (reference sequence). The V end was cut by 8 bases, the J end by 12 bases, with 19 bases between. The CDR3 sequence is 13 residues long. CDR3: CASWSRDLRKLFF. CDR3 DNA sequence: TGTGCCAGCTGGTCAAGGGACTTGCGGAAGCTGTTTTTT.

In DNA, the CDR3 is TGTGCCAGCACTCGGGGGGCTCGTGATACGCAGTATTTT. The encoded protein is CASTRGARDTQYF. The gene calls are TRBV28 and TRBJ2-3; D might be TRBD2 (7 bases). Deletions cut 7 bases from V and 6 bases from J, with 14 bases between. Germline lookup yields CDR1 MDHEN and CDR2 SYDVKM. The CDR3 consists of 13 residues.

The V and J genes are TRBV10-1 and TRBJ1-3; D gene unclear. This CDR3 is 16 amino acids long. Germline V CDR1 and CDR2: WNHNN, SYGVQD (reference sequence). V was pared by 3 bases and J by 0 bases, with 12 bases between. The CDR3 region is CASSEGLGDSGNTIYF. For the CDR3, the DNA is TGCGCCAGCAGTGAAGGCCTCGGGGACTCTGGAAACACCATATATTTT.

This chain connects TRBV28 to TRBJ1-2; no reliable D call. The CDR3 runs 11 residues. With 4 bases removed from V and 8 bases from J, the gap between germline ends came to 8 bases. Germline values: CDR1 MDHEN, CDR2 SYDVKM. Written as DNA, the CDR3 is TGTGCCAGCAGTTCTGTAAGCGGCTACACCTTC. This translates into CASSSVSGYTF.

This chain joins TRBV7-2 and TRBJ2-7, with TRBD1 as a possible D gene (5 bases). The CDR3 is 14 residues long. Germline V lookup: CDR1 SGHTA, CDR2 FQGNSA. With 5 bases removed from V and 2 bases from J, the gap between germline ends came to 13 bases. The CDR3 loop reads CASSPGHSTYEQYF. The CDR3 DNA is TGTGCCAGCAGCCCCGGACACAGTACCTACGAGCAGTACTTC.

This clone was observed a few times. This sequence joins TRBV5-4 and TRBJ2-7; weak D call: TRBD1 (6 bases). Germline V lookup: CDR1 SGHNT, CDR2 YYREEE (reference sequence). This CDR3 spans 13 amino acids. With 4 bases removed from V and 3 bases from J, the gap between germline ends came to 11 bases. This chain's CDR3 is CASSARDNYEQYF. Written as DNA, the CDR3 is TGTGCCAGCAGCGCCCGGGACAACTACGAGCAGTACTTC.

The chain is built from TRBV27 and TRBJ1-5, with TRBD1 as a possible D gene (5 bases). In germline, CDR1 is MNHEY, CDR2 SMNVEV (reference sequence). Trimming stripped 1 base from V and 5 bases from J, with 9 bases between. The CDR3 consists of 14 residues. CDR3 bases: TGTGCCAGCAGTTTATATCGGGGGGATCAGCCCCAGCATTTT. Translation: CASSLYRGDQPQHF.

The genes are TRBV11-2 and TRBJ2-3; 8 positions match TRBD2. Germline V gene lookup returns CDR1 SGHAT and CDR2 FQNNGV. V shed 5 bases and J 5 bases; nucleotides not matched to a gene: 9. CDR3 length: 15 residues. CDR3 region: CASSPPGGRGDTQYF. DNA for the CDR3: TGTGCCAGCAGCCCCCCGGGGGGGAGAGGAGATACGCAGTATTTT.

CDR3 in DNA: TGTGCCAGCAGCTTAGGATCAGGGACAGCGAACACTGAAGCTTTCTTT. This codes for CASSLGSGTANTEAFF. This chain joins TRBV7-9 and TRBJ1-1, with 7 bases aligning to TRBD1. The CDR3 consists of 16 residues. Per the germline V gene, CDR1 is SEHNR and CDR2 is FQNEAQ (reference sequence). V trimming: 1 base; J trimming: 1 base; junction bases outside the gene matches: 6.

This chain uses TRBV4-1 with TRBJ2-3; D gene ambiguous. The germline V and J ends were trimmed by 0 bases and 1 base, with 8 bases remaining between them. CDR3 length: 15 amino acids. From germline, CDR1 is MGHRA and CDR2 YSYEKL. The CDR3 nucleotides are TGCGCCAGCAGCCAAGATTCCAGCGGCACAGATACGCAGTATTTT. Its protein is CASSQDSSGTDTQYF.

The chain uses TRBV28 and TRBJ2-7; D gene uncertain. Per the germline V gene, CDR1 is MDHEN and CDR2 is SYDVKM. This CDR3 spans 12 amino acids. V was trimmed by 4 bases and J by 6 bases, leaving 10 bases between them. The CDR3 spells CASSSPVGEQYF. Here the CDR3 DNA reads TGTGCCAGCAGTTCCCCGGTTGGCGAGCAGTACTTC.

This chain connects TRBV7-6 to TRBJ2-7; possibly TRBD1 for D (6 bases). CDR3 length equals 14 residues. Trimming cost V 2 bases and J 3 bases, with 11 bases left between them. CDR1 and CDR2 from the germline V gene are SGHVS and FNYEAQ. The CDR3 here is CASSLQGHIYEQYF. CDR3 DNA sequence: TGTGCCAGCAGCTTACAGGGACACATCTACGAGCAGTACTTC.

Only a few counts were recorded for this clone. The V and J genes are TRBV28 and TRBJ2-7, with a weak D call TRBD1 (5 bases). CDR3 length: 13 residues. The V gene lost 8 bases and the J gene lost 3 bases, with 14 bases spanning the gap. The V gene's germline CDR1 is MDHEN and CDR2 SYDVKM. CDR3 coding DNA: TGTGCCAGCCGTGTTGGGCAGGGCTACGAGCAGTACTTC. Translating gives CASRVGQGYEQYF.

The genes are TRBV4-3 and TRBJ2-3, with D perhaps matching TRBD2 (5 bases). This CDR3 is 17 amino acids long. The V gene's germline CDR1 is LGHNA and CDR2 YSLEER. Trimming shortened V by 0 bases and J by 4 bases, and 17 bases separated the two germline ends. CDR3: CASSQDQAPGGPDTQYF. CDR3 nucleotides: TGCGCCAGCAGCCAAGACCAGGCGCCCGGAGGACCAGATACGCAGTATTTT.

On this clone: Because it lacks the conserved phenylalanine or tryptophan at the end, this CDR3 is likely a read error. The rearrangement links TRBV5-1 to TRBJ2-6, with D unresolved. Germline-derived CDR1 and CDR2 are SGHRS and YFSETQ. With 2 bases removed from V and 2 bases from J, the gap between germline ends came to 8 bases. The CDR3 length is 15 residues. This CDR3 reads CASSFQGPGANVLTL. The CDR3, as DNA: TGCGCCAGCAGCTTTCAAGGGCCTGGGGCCAACGTCCTGACTTTA.

The chain employs TRBV30 and TRBJ1-6; 7 positions agree with TRBD1. The CDR3 is made up of 13 amino acids. J was trimmed by 7 bases and V by 3 bases; bases with no gene match: 3. Germline-derived CDR1 and CDR2 are GTSNPN and SVGIG (reference sequence). Written as DNA, the CDR3 is TGTGCCTGGAGGACAGGGATCAATTCACCCCTCCACTTT. Translated: CAWRTGINSPLHF.

The chain recombines TRBV5-4 with TRBJ1-4, with TRBD1 matching 10 bases. J was trimmed by 5 bases and V by 3 bases; bases with no gene match: 1. CDR1 and CDR2 (germline): SGHNT, YYREEE (reference sequence). This CDR3 comprises 14 residues. CDR3: CASSSTGGNEKLFF. In DNA form, the CDR3 reads TGTGCCAGCAGCTCGACAGGGGGCAATGAAAAACTGTTTTTT.

This chain connects TRBV7-2 to TRBJ2-2; 9 nucleotides match TRBD2. CDR1 is SGHTA, CDR2 FQGNSA, per germline. This CDR3 comprises 16 residues. Trimming at V came to 5 bases and at J to 1 base, leaving 5 bases not matched to a gene. The CDR3 nucleotides read TGTGCCAGCAGCGGTCGACTAGCGGAGAACACCGGGGAGCTGTTTTTT. This encodes CASSGRLAENTGELFF. The whole variable domain, remainder taken from reference TRBV7-2 and TRBJ2-2, is GAGVSQSPSNKVTEKGKDVELRCDPISGHTALYWYRQSLGQGLEFLIYFQGNSAPDKSGLPSDRFSAERTGGSVSTLTIQRTQQEDSAVYLCASSGRLAENTGELFFGEGSRLTVL.

The chain links TRBV4-2 to TRBJ2-5, with 7 bases lining up with TRBD2. Germline CDR1 LGHNA, CDR2 YNFKEQ. Trimming removed 1 base from V and 1 base from J; junction bases left unmatched: 0. CDR3 length equals 14 residues. The CDR3 spells CASSQGGGQETQYF. CDR3 DNA sequence: TGTGCCAGCAGCCAAGGGGGGGGCCAAGAGACCCAGTACTTC.

The chain carries TRBV27 and TRBJ1-3, with D perhaps matching TRBD1 (6 bases). The CDR3 covers 15 residues. The germline V gene has CDR1 MNHEY and CDR2 SMNVEV (reference sequence). The V and J ends lost 5 bases and 2 bases respectively, with 13 bases between them. CDR3 in amino acids: CASSGEQGAGNTIYF. CDR3 in DNA: TGTGCCAGCAGTGGCGAACAGGGTGCTGGAAACACCATATATTTT.

This clone was seen a few times. The rearrangement links TRBV7-6 to TRBJ2-2, with D perhaps TRBD1 (6 bases). V lost 1 base, J lost 0 bases, and 6 bases lay in between. From germline, CDR1 is SGHVS and CDR2 FNYEAQ. The CDR3 is 15 amino acids. The CDR3 is CASSLGQANTGELFF. The CDR3 nucleotides are TGTGCCAGCAGCTTAGGACAGGCGAACACCGGGGAGCTGTTTTTT.

The chain couples TRBV28 to TRBJ1-6, with no clear D. Per the germline V gene, CDR1 is MDHEN and CDR2 is SYDVKM. V was pared by 6 bases and J by 6 bases, with 12 bases between. The CDR3 is made up of 14 amino acids. The CDR3 nucleotides are TGTGCCAGCAGCCGGGGAGCTGTTAATTCACCCCTCCACTTT. It yields the protein CASSRGAVNSPLHF.

The V and J genes are TRBV19 and TRBJ1-5, with 9 positions matching TRBD1. Trimming cost V 5 bases and J 3 bases; bases outside gene matches: 5. Germline values: CDR1 LNHDA, CDR2 SQIVND (reference sequence). The length of the CDR3 is 15 residues. The CDR3 region is CASSPLQGANQPQHF. The CDR3 coding sequence is TGTGCCAGTAGTCCCCTACAGGGGGCCAATCAGCCCCAGCATTTT.

This clone was counted only a few times. The chain combines TRBV4-3 with TRBJ2-7; the D gene is possibly TRBD1 (5 bases). Trimming took off 0 bases at V and 0 bases at J, with 9 bases between the two ends. Germline V gene data show CDR1 as LGHNA and CDR2 as YSLEER. The CDR3 sequence is 15 residues long. This CDR3 reads CASSQDTGTSYEQYF. The CDR3 nucleotides read TGCGCCAGCAGCCAAGATACAGGCACCTCCTACGAGCAGTACTTC.

The chain joins TRBV7-7 to TRBJ1-4; D perhaps matches TRBD1 (5 bases). This CDR3 has 13 residues. With 5 bases removed from V and 7 bases from J, the gap between germline ends came to 11 bases. From germline, CDR1 is SSHAT and CDR2 FNYEAQ (reference sequence). In nucleotides, the CDR3 is TGTGCCAGCAGCGCCGGGGGTACTGAAAAACTGTTTTTT. Its protein is CASSAGGTEKLFF.